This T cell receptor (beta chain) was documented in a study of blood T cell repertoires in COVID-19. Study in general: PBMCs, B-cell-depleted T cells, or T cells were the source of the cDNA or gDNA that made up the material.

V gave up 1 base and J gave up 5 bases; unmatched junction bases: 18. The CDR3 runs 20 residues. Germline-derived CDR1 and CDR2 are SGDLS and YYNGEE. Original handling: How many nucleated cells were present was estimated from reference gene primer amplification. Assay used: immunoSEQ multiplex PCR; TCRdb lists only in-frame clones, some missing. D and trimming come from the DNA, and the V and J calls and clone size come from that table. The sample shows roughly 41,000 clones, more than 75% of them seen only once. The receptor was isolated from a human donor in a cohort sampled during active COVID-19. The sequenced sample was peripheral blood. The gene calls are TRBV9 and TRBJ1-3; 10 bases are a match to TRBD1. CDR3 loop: CASSVFSRSGGTGDRNTIYF. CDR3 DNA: TGTGCCAGCAGCGTATTCTCTCGGTCGGGAGGGACAGGGGATAGAAACACCATATATTTT.